Listed below are T cell receptor beta chains from one sample, sequenced in a study of blood T cell repertoires in COVID-19. Assay used: immunoSEQ multiplex PCR; TCRdb lists only in-frame clones, some missing. This table holds a few hundred thousand clones, around 89% found once. Sequences were obtained from peripheral blood. These receptors were collected from a woman aged 40 to 55 with COVID-19, enrolled during active disease. CDR3s include the opening cysteine and the closing phenylalanine or tryptophan. The order of the fields is D gene, V gene, J gene, clone size, CDR3 protein, CDR3 DNA. The D gene is left open where the match is weak. Size is omitted from some rows. Given values are once, few, many or a class for expanded clones.

d_gene: .
v_gene: TRBV5-1
j_gene: TRBJ2-2
abundance: .
CDR3aa: CASSLAEGDTGELFF
CDR3nt: TGCGCCAGCAGCTTGGCCGAAGGGGACACCGGGGAGCTGTTTTTT

d_gene: .
v_gene: TRBV4-1
j_gene: TRBJ1-2
abundance: .
CDR3aa: CASSQMAGARPYGYTF
CDR3nt: TGCGCCAGCAGCCAGATGGCGGGCGCCCGTCCCTATGGCTACACCTTC

d_gene: .
v_gene: TRBV19
j_gene: TRBJ1-2
abundance: .
CDR3aa: CASSINSYNYGYTF
CDR3nt: TGTGCCAGTAGTATCAACAGCTACAACTATGGCTACACCTTC

d_gene: .
v_gene: TRBV19
j_gene: TRBJ1-4
abundance: .
CDR3aa: CASSYQTGVSNEKLFF
CDR3nt: TGTGCCAGTTCTTATCAAACGGGGGTATCTAATGAAAAACTGTTTTTT

d_gene: .
v_gene: TRBV5-8
j_gene: TRBJ1-5
abundance: .
CDR3aa: CASSSRTANGLPQHF
CDR3nt: TGTGCCAGCAGCAGCCGGACAGCCAACGGGCTGCCCCAGCATTTT

d_gene: TRBD1
v_gene: TRBV28
j_gene: TRBJ1-6
abundance: .
CDR3aa: CASSGDRAYNSPLHF
CDR3nt: TGTGCCAGCAGTGGGGACAGGGCATATAATTCACCCCTCCACTTT

d_gene: .
v_gene: TRBV27
j_gene: TRBJ1-5
abundance: .
CDR3aa: CASSLGGAGQPQHF
CDR3nt: TGTGCCAGCAGTCTAGGGGGGGCTGGGCAGCCCCAGCATTTT

d_gene: TRBD1
v_gene: TRBV3-1/TRBV3-2
j_gene: TRBJ1-5
abundance: .
CDR3aa: CASSQGTGGQPQHF
CDR3nt: TGTGCCAGCAGCCAGGGGACAGGGGGTCAGCCCCAGCATTTT

d_gene: .
v_gene: TRBV7-6
j_gene: TRBJ1-1
abundance: .
CDR3aa: CASSSQQVNTEAFF
CDR3nt: TGTGCCAGCAGCTCCCAACAGGTGAACACTGAAGCTTTCTTT

d_gene: .
v_gene: TRBV7-9
j_gene: TRBJ2-1
abundance: .
CDR3aa: CASSLTTGHEQFF
CDR3nt: TGTGCCAGCAGCCTAACGACAGGCCATGAGCAGTTCTTC

d_gene: .
v_gene: TRBV7-2
j_gene: TRBJ1-6
abundance: .
CDR3aa: CASSPLTYNSPLHF
CDR3nt: TGTGCCAGCAGCCCCCTAACCTATAATTCACCCCTCCACTTT

d_gene: TRBD1
v_gene: TRBV6-2/TRBV6-3
j_gene: TRBJ1-2
abundance: .
CDR3aa: CASSYFGTGGVYGYTF
CDR3nt: TGTGCCAGCAGTTACTTTGGGACAGGGGGCGTCTATGGCTACACCTTC

d_gene: TRBD1
v_gene: TRBV19
j_gene: TRBJ1-5
abundance: few
CDR3aa: CASIPQGAPNQPQHF
CDR3nt: TGTGCCAGTATCCCCCAGGGGGCTCCCAATCAGCCCCAGCATTTT

d_gene: .
v_gene: TRBV21-1
j_gene: TRBJ2-7
abundance: .
CDR3aa: CASSKTRQGPPSCYEQYF
CDR3nt: TGTGCCAGCAGCAAAACAAGACAGGGTCCTCCTTCATGCTACGAGCAGTACTTC

d_gene: TRBD1
v_gene: TRBV3-1/TRBV3-2
j_gene: TRBJ2-2
abundance: .
CDR3aa: CASSQVPRGRAGELFF
CDR3nt: TGTGCCAGCAGCCAAGTTCCCAGGGGGCGTGCCGGGGAGCTGTTTTTT

d_gene: .
v_gene: TRBV7-3
j_gene: TRBJ2-1
abundance: once
CDR3aa: CASSPGGSLGPYNEQFF
CDR3nt: TGTGCCAGCAGCCCCGGAGGTTCCCTCGGTCCCTACAATGAGCAGTTCTTC

d_gene: .
v_gene: TRBV6-1
j_gene: TRBJ2-5
abundance: .
CDR3aa: CASSEIAGRGGETQYF
CDR3nt: TGTGCCAGCAGTGAAATTGCTGGCAGGGGAGGGGAGACCCAGTACTTC

d_gene: TRBD2
v_gene: TRBV15
j_gene: TRBJ2-1
abundance: .
CDR3aa: CATSTSLAGGTGEQFF
CDR3nt: TGTGCCACCAGCACATCGCTAGCGGGAGGGACCGGTGAGCAGTTCTTC

d_gene: TRBD2
v_gene: TRBV5-1
j_gene: TRBJ2-5
abundance: .
CDR3aa: CASSLGLAGGPPQETQYF
CDR3nt: TGCGCCAGCAGCTTGGGTCTAGCGGGAGGGCCGCCTCAAGAGACCCAGTACTTC

d_gene: .
v_gene: TRBV24-1
j_gene: TRBJ1-2
abundance: once
CDR3aa: CATSDPRSGYTF
CDR3nt: TGTGCCACCAGTGACCCCAGAAGTGGCTACACCTTC

d_gene: TRBD2
v_gene: TRBV7-6
j_gene: TRBJ2-1
abundance: .
CDR3aa: CASSLAIAGGIYNEQFF
CDR3nt: TGTGCCAGCAGCTTAGCGATAGCGGGGGGGATCTACAATGAGCAGTTCTTC

d_gene: TRBD1
v_gene: TRBV10-3
j_gene: TRBJ1-2
abundance: .
CDR3aa: CAISVGQGDYGYTF
CDR3nt: TGTGCCATCAGTGTAGGACAGGGGGATTATGGCTACACCTTC

d_gene: TRBD1
v_gene: TRBV5-1
j_gene: TRBJ1-1
abundance: .
CDR3aa: CASSLGQGEAFF
CDR3nt: TGCGCCAGCAGCTTGGGACAGGGTGAAGCTTTCTTT

d_gene: TRBD1
v_gene: TRBV5-1
j_gene: TRBJ1-6
abundance: .
CDR3aa: CASSLEAGGIHASPLHF
CDR3nt: TGCGCCAGCAGCTTGGAAGCAGGGGGCATACACGCTTCACCCCTCCACTTT

d_gene: .
v_gene: TRBV9
j_gene: TRBJ1-1
abundance: .
CDR3aa: CASSVGRGTAFF
CDR3nt: TGTGCCAGCAGCGTAGGTAGAGGAACAGCTTTCTTT

d_gene: .
v_gene: TRBV9
j_gene: TRBJ1-1
abundance: .
CDR3aa: CASSVARLGVSEAFF
CDR3nt: TGTGCCAGCAGCGTAGCGAGGCTAGGAGTGTCTGAAGCTTTCTTT

d_gene: .
v_gene: TRBV21-1
j_gene: TRBJ2-4
abundance: .
CDR3aa: CASTQRERIAKNIQYF
CDR3nt: TGTGCCAGCACCCAGCGGGAGAGGATAGCCAAAAACATTCAGTACTTC

d_gene: .
v_gene: TRBV28
j_gene: TRBJ2-2
abundance: .
CDR3aa: CAITTLANTGELFF
CDR3nt: TGTGCCATTACGACACTAGCGAACACCGGGGAGCTGTTTTTT

d_gene: .
v_gene: TRBV5-6
j_gene: TRBJ1-4
abundance: .
CDR3aa: CASSFVRGGEKLFF
CDR3nt: TGTGCCAGCAGCTTTGTCCGGGGTGGCGAAAAACTGTTTTTT

d_gene: TRBD2
v_gene: TRBV7-2
j_gene: TRBJ2-1
abundance: .
CDR3aa: CASSSRRTSGYNEQFF
CDR3nt: TGTGCCAGCAGCTCCCGGAGGACTAGCGGATACAATGAGCAGTTCTTC

d_gene: .
v_gene: TRBV6-2/TRBV6-3
j_gene: TRBJ1-5
abundance: .
CDR3aa: CASSYWGERNGNQPQHF
CDR3nt: TGTGCCAGCAGTTACTGGGGCGAAAGGAACGGCAATCAGCCCCAGCATTTT

d_gene: .
v_gene: TRBV30
j_gene: TRBJ2-7
abundance: .
CDR3aa: CAWNPGLGISYEQYF
CDR3nt: TGTGCCTGGAACCCCGGACTGGGGATCTCCTACGAGCAGTACTTC

d_gene: TRBD2
v_gene: TRBV9
j_gene: TRBJ2-1
abundance: .
CDR3aa: CASSVGLAGLYNEQFF
CDR3nt: TGTGCCAGCAGCGTAGGACTAGCGGGATTATACAATGAGCAGTTCTTC

d_gene: TRBD1
v_gene: TRBV5-1
j_gene: TRBJ1-1
abundance: .
CDR3aa: CASSPGQGFTEAFF
CDR3nt: TGCGCCAGCAGCCCGGGACAGGGCTTCACTGAAGCTTTCTTT

d_gene: .
v_gene: TRBV12-3/TRBV12-4
j_gene: TRBJ1-1
abundance: .
CDR3aa: CASSGQPEAFF
CDR3nt: TGTGCCAGCAGCGGACAGCCTGAAGCTTTCTTT